This is a list of T cell receptor beta chains from one sample in a study of blood T cell repertoires in COVID-19. Sequencing used immunoSEQ multiplex PCR; TCRdb keeps in-frame clones, though not all of them. The data show 150,000 to 200,000 clones, about 91% seen once. The sequencing input was peripheral blood. These receptors all stem from a woman in her twenties or thirties with acute or convalescent COVID-19. Both conserved end residues are part of each CDR3. The order of the fields is D gene, J gene, V gene, clone size, CDR3 DNA, CDR3 protein. The D gene is left open where the match is weak. Clone size appears in some rows only: once, few, many, or a class for an expanded clone.

>TRBD2|TRBJ2-7|TRBV5-4|few
TGTGCCAGCAGCTTGGTTACAGCGGGAGGCCTCCACGAGCAGTACTTC
CASSLVTAGGLHEQYF
>-|TRBJ1-5|TRBV7-9|-
TGTGCCAGCACCCTCAACGGAGGTCAGCCCCAGCATTTT
CASTLNGGQPQHF
>TRBD2|TRBJ2-5|TRBV3-1/TRBV3-2|-
TGTGCCAGCAGCCAAGACCGTGCCCTAACGGGAGGGCCCGGGGAGACCCAGTACTTC
CASSQDRALTGGPGETQYF
>-|TRBJ1-4|TRBV19|-
TGTGCCAGTAGGGACAGTCGTTTTTCTAATGAAAAACTGTTTTTT
CASRDSRFSNEKLFF
>-|TRBJ2-3|TRBV5-6|-
TGTGCCAGCAGTTTGCTCCCTTCAGATACGCAGTATTTT
CASSLLPSDTQYF
>-|TRBJ2-7|TRBV5-1|-
TGCGCCAGCAGCCGCCAACAGGGCTCCTACGAGCAGTACTTC
CASSRQQGSYEQYF
>TRBD1|TRBJ1-2|TRBV3-1/TRBV3-2|-
TGTGCCAGCAGCCGAAGGACAGGGGACTATGGCTACACCTTC
CASSRRTGDYGYTF
>TRBD2|TRBJ2-2|TRBV10-2|few
TGCGCCAGCAGTGAGTCGATACTAGCGAGGGAGCTGTTTTTT
CASSESILARELFF
>-|TRBJ2-5|TRBV11-2|-
TGTGCCAGCTCCAGGGGAGAGACCCAGTACTTC
CASSRGETQYF
>-|TRBJ1-2|TRBV28|-
TGTGCCAGCAGTGGGGGGAGGTGGGGCTACACCTTC
CASSGGRWGYTF
>-|TRBJ1-5|TRBV30|-
TGTGCCTGGAGTGTACGGGATAGCAATCAGCCCCAGCATTTT
CAWSVRDSNQPQHF
>-|TRBJ2-2|TRBV18|-
TGTGCCAGCTCACCACGTCCCGACACCGGGGAGCTGTTTTTT
CASSPRPDTGELFF
>-|TRBJ1-1|TRBV3-1/TRBV3-2|-
TGTGCCAGCAGCCAGGGGCGGCACATTGAAGCTTTCTTT
CASSQGRHIEAFF
>-|TRBJ1-2|TRBV6-6|-
TGTGCCAGCAGTTACCAGGGAACCTTTTGGACCTTC
CASSYQGTFWTF
>TRBD1|TRBJ1-2|TRBV5-1|few
TGCGCCAGCAGGGCGGATGTGGGACAGGGGTACACCTTC
CASRADVGQGYTF
>TRBD1|TRBJ2-7|TRBV5-5|-
TGTGCCAGCAGCCGAGGTGACAGGGGAAGGGGAGAGCAGTACTTC
CASSRGDRGRGEQYF
>TRBD1|TRBJ1-1|TRBV28|-
TGTGCCAGCAGAGTGACAGGGGGCCCCAACACTGAAGCTTTCTTT
CASRVTGGPNTEAFF
>-|TRBJ2-1|TRBV19|-
TGTGCCAGTAGTAATCGGGACTCCTTCGAGTTCTTC
CASSNRDSFEFF
>-|TRBJ1-1|TRBV29-1|-
TGCAGCGTTGTTGTACAGACGAACACTGAAGCTTTCTTT
CSVVVQTNTEAFF
>-|TRBJ1-6|TRBV6-5|few
TGTGCCAGCACAAACTCCTATAATTCACCCCTCCACTTT
CASTNSYNSPLHF
>TRBD1|TRBJ1-4|TRBV19|-
TGTGCCAGTAGCCCGGGACAGGGTTGGGATGAAAAACTGTTTTTT
CASSPGQGWDEKLFF
>TRBD1|TRBJ1-2|TRBV6-5|-
TGCGCCAGCACTCCGGGACAGACCTGGAGTGGCTACACCTTC
CASTPGQTWSGYTF
>-|TRBJ2-3|TRBV9|once
TGTGCCAGCAGCCCGGACTTCTATACGCAGTATTTT
CASSPDFYTQYF
>-|TRBJ2-5|TRBV6-5|-
TGTGCCAGCAGTTCCGGACTAATCAAAGAGACCCAGTACTTC
CASSSGLIKETQYF
>-|TRBJ2-1|TRBV7-7|-
TGTGCTAGCAGCTTCACGGTGAGCTCCTACAATGAGCAGTTCTTC
CASSFTVSSYNEQFF
>TRBD2|TRBJ2-3|TRBV28|-
TGTGCCAGACCAACCGGGGGGGGCCCAGATACGCAGTATTTT
CARPTGGGPDTQYF
>-|TRBJ1-5|TRBV28|-
TGTGCCAGCAGTTCGGGTCAGCCCCAGCATTTT
CASSSGQPQHF
>-|TRBJ1-2|TRBV28|-
TGTGCCAGCAGTTTCTCCCGTTGGCCCTTTAATTATGGCTACACCTTC
CASSFSRWPFNYGYTF
>TRBD1|TRBJ2-1|TRBV4-1|-
TGCGCCAGCAGCCAAACCGGGACAGGGCTAGGTGAGCAGTTCTTC
CASSQTGTGLGEQFF
>TRBD1|TRBJ2-1|TRBV3-1/TRBV3-2|-
TGTGCCAGCAGCCAGGGGACAGGGGGGAGCGGGGGATACAATGAGCAGTTCTTC
CASSQGTGGSGGYNEQFF
>-|TRBJ1-1|TRBV2|-
TGTGCCAGCAAAACAGATACCCTAACCCTGGCTTTCTTT
CASKTDTLTLAFF
>-|TRBJ2-1|TRBV18|-
TGTGCCAGCTCACCACCCGTTCTCAATGAGCAGTTCTTC
CASSPPVLNEQFF
>TRBD1|TRBJ1-2|TRBV20-1|few
TGCAGTGCCGAGGGGGCGGATACCTTC
CSAEGADTF
>-|TRBJ2-2|TRBV28|-
TGTGCCAGCAGTTTAGCGCGGGGTTTCCCCGGGGAGCTGTTTTTT
CASSLARGFPGELFF
>-|TRBJ1-1|TRBV27|few
TGTGCCAGCAGTTTAAGCCCCGATGGGAACACTGAAGCTTTCTTT
CASSLSPDGNTEAFF
>-|TRBJ2-1|TRBV5-1|-
TGCGCCAGCAGCTTGCTGGGGGGTGAGCAGTTCTTC
CASSLLGGEQFF
>-|TRBJ1-1|TRBV5-1|-
TGCGCCAGCAGCTTGGAAGGGGCAACTGAAGCTTTCTTT
CASSLEGATEAFF
>-|TRBJ1-3|TRBV30|-
TGTGCCTGGAGACCCCAGGGGACAGGAAACACCATATATTTT
CAWRPQGTGNTIYF
>-|TRBJ2-7|TRBV18|-
TGTGCCAGCTCACCAGCGGGGGCCGAGCAGTACTTC
CASSPAGAEQYF
>TRBD1|TRBJ2-4|TRBV28|once
TGTGCCAGCAGTTATAACCGCCGGGACAGGGAATTTTGGGAGTTCAAAAACATTCAGTACTTC
CASSYNRRDREFWEFKNIQYF
>-|TRBJ1-6|TRBV5-1|-
TGCGCCAGCAGCTTACGAGGGAATGGCGATAATTCACCCCTCCACTTT
CASSLRGNGDNSPLHF
>TRBD2|TRBJ2-1|TRBV7-9|-
TGTGCCAGCAGCCTACCGACTAGCGGATTATGGCATGAGCAGTTCTTC
CASSLPTSGLWHEQFF
>TRBD1|TRBJ1-2|TRBV11-2|-
TGTGCCAGCAGCCCTCCCGGGACAGGGGACTATGGCTACACCTTC
CASSPPGTGDYGYTF
>TRBD2|TRBJ2-3|TRBV10-3|once
TGTGCCATCAGTGAGTGGGTAGCGGGGAACACAGATACGCAGTATTTT
CAISEWVAGNTDTQYF
>TRBD1|TRBJ1-5|TRBV11-3|-
TGTGCCAGCAGAATTGACAGGGGGCTTCATCAGCCCCAGCATTTT
CASRIDRGLHQPQHF
>TRBD2|TRBJ2-1|TRBV2|-
TGTGCCACCCGGACTAGGGGATACTACAATGAGCAGTTCTTC
CATRTRGYYNEQFF
>-|TRBJ2-1|TRBV4-1|-
TGCGCCAGCAGCCAAGAGGGGCTTGGGGGGTCCTCCTACAATGAGCAGTTCTTC
CASSQEGLGGSSYNEQFF
>-|TRBJ2-7|TRBV6-6|few
TGTGCCAGCAGTTACGGGGCGGCCGGGCAGTACTTC
CASSYGAAGQYF
>-|TRBJ2-1|TRBV5-1|-
TGCGCCAGCAGCTTGGCGGTAGCCGGTTATGAGCAGTTCTTC
CASSLAVAGYEQFF
>-|TRBJ2-2|TRBV2|few
TGTGCCAGCAGCGGGGGGCCGAACACCGGGGAGCTGTTTTTT
CASSGGPNTGELFF
>TRBD2|TRBJ2-3|TRBV5-1|-
TGCGCCAGCAGCGCGCGACTAGCGGGAGGCCCCGTCACGTTCACAGATACGCAGTATTTT
CASSARLAGGPVTFTDTQYF
>-|TRBJ2-2|TRBV5-1|-
TGCGCCAGCAGCTTGGCCCGGGGGTCCGGGGAGCTGTTTTTT
CASSLARGSGELFF
>-|TRBJ2-3|TRBV6-2/TRBV6-3|once
TGTGCCAGCAGTAACAATGGAGATACGCAGTATTTT
CASSNNGDTQYF
>TRBD1|TRBJ2-1|TRBV30|-
TGTGCCTGGAGTAGATTGGGGACAGGGGCCAATGAGCAGTTCTTC
CAWSRLGTGANEQFF
>TRBD1|TRBJ2-4|TRBV28|-
TGTGCCAGCAGTTTGCGACAGGGTTACATTCAGTACTTC
CASSLRQGYIQYF
>-|TRBJ1-1|TRBV10-2|-
TGCGCCAGCACAATTAACTTCGGGACTGAAGCTTTCTTT
CASTINFGTEAFF
>-|TRBJ1-3|TRBV3-1/TRBV3-2|-
TGTGCCAGCAGCCAAGCAGGGATCTCTGGAAACACCATATATTTT
CASSQAGISGNTIYF
>-|TRBJ2-2|TRBV10-3|-
TGTGCCATCAGAGTGGGGACTGAGACCGGGGAGCTGTTTTTT
CAIRVGTETGELFF